A single sample gave rise to the 27 T cell receptor beta chains below, sequenced in a study of T cell responses to AZD1222 COVID-19 vaccine. TCRdb's copy holds only in-frame clones and misses some; the assay was immunoSEQ multiplex PCR. Of approximately 150,000 clones in the sample, around 94% were seen once. The specimen was peripheral blood, collected on day 0 of AZD1222 vaccination. Receptor source: an adult in good health.

This rearrangement joins TRBV28 to TRBJ2-2; possibly TRBD1 or TRBD2 for D (5 bases each). Germline values: CDR1 MDHEN, CDR2 SYDVKM. This CDR3 is built from 16 residues. The V end lost 5 bases, the J end lost 1 base, and 14 bases lay between the germline ends. The CDR3 DNA is TGTGCCAGCAGTACAGCCGGGGCCCTGAACACCGGGGAGCTGTTTTTT. This sequence encodes CASSTAGALNTGELFF.

This clone was observed once. The chain combines TRBV9 with TRBJ2-2, with D possibly being TRBD1 (5 bases). V lost 5 bases and J 2 bases, leaving 10 bases between the germline ends. The CDR3 is made up of 14 amino acids. In germline, CDR1 is SGDLS, CDR2 YYNGEE. Here the CDR3 reads CASRIDRNTGELFF. The CDR3 DNA follows: TGTGCCAGCAGGATAGACAGAAACACCGGGGAGCTGTTTTTT.

The chain combines TRBV7-2 with TRBJ1-4; the D gene is possibly TRBD1 (5 bases). Germline CDR1 SGHTA, CDR2 FQGNSA. V lost 4 bases and J lost 0, with 9 bases in between. This CDR3 has 15 amino acids. The CDR3 spells CASSSQGPTNEKLFF. The CDR3 coding sequence is TGTGCCAGCAGCTCCCAGGGCCCAACTAATGAAAAACTGTTTTTT.

The V gene is TRBV6-5, the J gene TRBJ1-5, with D uncertain. This CDR3 comprises 15 residues. Germline assignment: CDR1 MNHEY and CDR2 SVGAGI. V was shortened by 5 bases and J by 0 bases, with 11 bases between the two germline ends. CDR3 DNA sequence: TGTGCCAGCAGTATAACAGTTTATAGCAATCAGCCCCAGCATTTT. Protein sequence: CASSITVYSNQPQHF.

The chain couples TRBV9 to TRBJ2-5; TRBD2 agrees at 7 bases. V lost 2 bases to trimming and J lost 0 bases; unmatched junction nucleotides: 4. This CDR3 has 15 amino acids. The germline CDR1 and CDR2 sequences are SGDLS and YYNGEE. CDR3 sequence (DNA): TGTGCCAGCAGCGTGTCGGGGGGAAACCAAGAGACCCAGTACTTC. Translation gives CASSVSGGNQETQYF. The complete variable domain, with remaining parts taken from reference TRBV9 and TRBJ2-5, reads DSGVTQTPKHLITATGQRVTLRCSPRSGDLSVYWYQQSLDQGLQFLIQYYNGEERAKGNILERFSAQQFPDLHSELNLSSLELGDSALYFCASSVSGGNQETQYFGPGTRLLVL.

The chain couples TRBV5-1 to TRBJ2-3; 8 nucleotides line up with TRBD2. The CDR3 loop spans 15 amino acids. Per the germline V gene, CDR1 is SGHRS and CDR2 is YFSETQ. J was trimmed by 2 bases and V by 3 bases; bases with no gene match: 5. CDR3 sequence reads: CASSYSAGDTDTQYF. DNA of the CDR3: TGCGCCAGCAGCTATTCAGCGGGGGACACAGATACGCAGTATTTT.

The CDR3 sequence: CASRGYRENTEAFF. In DNA, the CDR3 is TGTGCCAGCAGGGGATACAGGGAGAACACTGAAGCTTTCTTT. The chain carries TRBV28 and TRBJ1-1; maybe TRBD1 (6 bases). This CDR3 region has 14 residues. V lost 6 bases and J lost 1, with 12 bases in between. Germline CDR1 and CDR2: MDHEN and SYDVKM. Complete variable domain (other parts from reference TRBV28 and TRBJ1-1): DVKVTQSSRYLVKRTGEKVFLECVQDMDHENMFWYRQDPGLGLRLIYFSYDVKMKEKGDIPEGYSVSREKKERFSLILESASTNQTSMYLCASRGYRENTEAFFGQGTRLTVV.

In its sample, this clone was seen a few times. The V call is TRBV6-2 or TRBV6-3, the J call TRBJ2-7; TRBD1 matches 9 bases. Germline V gene lookup returns CDR1 MNHEY and CDR2 SVGEGT. This CDR3 spans 13 amino acids. The J segment lost 3 bases and the V segment lost 5 bases, leaving 2 bases of the junction unmatched. CDR3 sequence (DNA): TGTGCCAGCAGTCCGACAGGGGGCTACGAGCAGTACGTC. Protein: CASSPTGGYEQYV.

The genes are TRBV7-9 and TRBJ2-5, with 12 bases lining up with TRBD2. J gave up 4 bases and V 6 bases, and 6 bases lay outside the gene matches. CDR1 SEHNR and CDR2 FQNEAQ come from the germline V gene (reference sequence). CDR3 length: 15 amino acids. The CDR3 DNA reads TGTGCCAGCAGTCGCGGACTAGCGGGACTAGAGACCCAGTACTTC. It is translated as CASSRGLAGLETQYF.

CDR3 residues: CASSGTGGNREQFF. The CDR3 bases are TGTGCCAGCAGCGGGACAGGGGGTAATCGTGAGCAGTTCTTC. The chain joins TRBV2 to TRBJ2-1; 11 bases fit TRBD1. The CDR3 length is 14 residues. V was pared by 6 bases and J by 9 bases, with 7 bases of the junction left unmatched. Germline V gene lookup returns CDR1 SNHLY and CDR2 FYNNEI.

This chain joins TRBV27 and TRBJ1-2; possible D gene TRBD1, 6 bases. The CDR3 is 16 residues long. Germline lookup yields CDR1 MNHEY and CDR2 SMNVEV (reference sequence). Between the trimmed V and J ends, which lost 0 bases and 5 bases, there was a span of 16 bases. CDR3 sequence (DNA): TGTGCCAGCAGTTTATCGATACAGGGAGGTTGGTATGGCTACACCTTC. Protein product: CASSLSIQGGWYGYTF.

The rearrangement links TRBV4-1 to TRBJ2-7; D unresolved. The CDR3 runs 13 residues. Germline-derived CDR1 and CDR2 are MGHRA and YSYEKL. The V gene lost 1 base and the J gene lost 4 bases, with 8 bases spanning the gap. Here the CDR3 DNA reads TGCGCCAGCAGCCAAGGGTCAGGATACGAGCAGTACGTC. Translated, it gives CASSQGSGYEQYV.

This clone was counted a single time. This chain joins TRBV4-1 and TRBJ1-5; a possible D gene is TRBD1 (6 bases). Germline V gene data show CDR1 as MGHRA and CDR2 as YSYEKL. Trimming took off 0 bases at V and 0 bases at J, with 21 bases between the two ends. The CDR3 consists of 20 residues. The CDR3 nucleotides are TGCGCCAGCAGCCAAGATAGGCAGGGGAAAACTACTTATAGCAATCAGCCCCAGCATTTT. It is translated as CASSQDRQGKTTYSNQPQHF.

V usage is TRBV4-1 and J usage is TRBJ1-1; 7 bases agree with TRBD1. Losses at the gene ends were 1 base for V and 5 bases for J; bases not matched to a gene: 7. Germline lookup yields CDR1 MGHRA and CDR2 YSYEKL. CDR3 length: 15 residues. The CDR3 loop reads CASSQGLTGRTEAFF. DNA of the CDR3: TGCGCCAGCAGCCAAGGTTTGACAGGGCGAACTGAAGCTTTCTTT.

The chain couples TRBV19 to TRBJ2-3, with D perhaps matching TRBD1 (5 bases). The germline CDR1 and CDR2 sequences are LNHDA and SQIVND (reference sequence). Trimming left V 3 bases short and J 2 bases short, with 12 bases between. The CDR3 runs 15 residues. The CDR3 DNA sequence: TGTGCCAGTAGTATCGAGTACAGGACCACAGATACGCAGTATTTT. This sequence encodes CASSIEYRTTDTQYF.

The chain joins TRBV29-1 to TRBJ2-3, with 7 bases matching TRBD2. The V segment lost 8 bases and the J segment 2 bases; nucleotides outside the gene matches: 10. CDR1 SQVTM and CDR2 ANQGSEA come from the germline V gene. The CDR3 loop spans 14 amino acids. Here the CDR3 reads CSIREGSVTDTQYF. DNA of the CDR3: TGCAGCATCAGGGAGGGGTCGGTCACAGATACGCAGTATTTT.

This clone was recorded only once. V usage is TRBV2 and J usage is TRBJ1-4; D unclear. The germline V gene has CDR1 SNHLY and CDR2 FYNNEI. V dropped 4 bases and J dropped 0 bases, with 6 bases sitting between them. The CDR3 is made up of 14 amino acids. CDR3 in amino acids: CASSGLATNEKLFF. The CDR3 DNA reads TGTGCCAGCAGTGGACTGGCAACTAATGAAAAACTGTTTTTT.

This clone was counted a few times. This chain connects TRBV1 to TRBJ1-6; TRBD1, as called in the table, went unchecked against the DNA. TRBV1 is noted as a pseudogene. The CDR3 has 16 amino acids. CDR3 coding DNA: TGCACCAGCAGCCAACTCCGGGACAGGGGCAATTCACCCCTCCACTTT. This codes for CTSSQLRDRGNSPLHF.

V and J are TRBV6-5 and TRBJ1-6; D remains ambiguous. V lost 0 bases and J lost 6, with 9 bases in between. The CDR3 covers 15 residues. The V gene's germline CDR1 is MNHEY and CDR2 SVGAGI. The CDR3 DNA reads TGTGCCAGCAGTTACTCGTTTGATGGTAATTCACCCCTCCACTTT. It translates to CASSYSFDGNSPLHF.

The V call is TRBV4-1, the J call TRBJ1-6; D gene ambiguous. The length of the CDR3 is 13 residues. Germline V gene data show CDR1 as MGHRA and CDR2 as YSYEKL. V lost 3 bases and J lost 9, with 9 bases in between. The CDR3 protein is CASSQDLISPLHF. Written as DNA, the CDR3 is TGCGCCAGCAGCCAGGATCTCATTTCACCCCTCCACTTT.

As to this clone: The junction shows a germline mismatch at one end, possibly a read error. The chain employs TRBV11-2 and TRBJ1-2; no definite D call. Germline CDR1 and CDR2: SGHAT and FQNNGV. CDR3 length: 16 amino acids. For the CDR3, the DNA is TGTGCCAGCAGCTTGGTTGACCGAGCGGCCCTCTATAGCTACACCTTC. This sequence encodes CASSLVDRAALYSYTF.

The chain couples TRBV6-4 to TRBJ2-1; D possibly uses TRBD1 or TRBD2 (5 bases each). This CDR3 region has 13 residues. Germline loops: CDR1 MRHNA, CDR2 SNTAGT. V was cut by 4 bases and J by 5 bases, with 9 bases left in between. CDR3 sequence: CASSARDHNEQFF. In DNA, the CDR3 is TGTGCCAGCAGTGCAAGGGACCACAATGAGCAGTTCTTC.

The chain uses TRBV7-9 and TRBJ2-3; TRBD1 aligns across 7 bases. With 5 bases clipped from V and 5 bases from J, the junction kept 7 bases outside the gene matches. Germline V gene lookup returns CDR1 SEHNR and CDR2 FQNEAQ (reference sequence). There are 14 residues in the CDR3. CDR3 region: CASSPTGTKDTQYF. The DNA for the CDR3 is TGTGCCAGCAGCCCGACAGGGACGAAAGATACGCAGTATTTT.

The chain employs TRBV10-3 and TRBJ1-5; D is undetermined. The ends were cut back, 3 bases at V and 7 bases at J, with 19 bases in the middle. Germline lookup yields CDR1 ENHRY and CDR2 SYGVKD. The CDR3 totals 16 residues. The CDR3 bases are TGTGCCATCAGTGAATCCCATCCATCGCCGGGACAGCCCCAGCATTTT. Protein product: CAISESHPSPGQPQHF.

The chain uses TRBV6-5 and TRBJ1-1; D unclear. This CDR3 spans 14 amino acids. CDR1 is MNHEY and CDR2 is SVGAGI in the germline V gene. The V and J ends lost 0 bases and 1 base respectively, with 6 bases between them. The CDR3: CASSYSPSNTEAFF. CDR3 DNA sequence: TGTGCCAGCAGTTACTCACCTTCGAACACTGAAGCTTTCTTT.

The V gene is TRBV5-5, the J gene TRBJ1-2; a weak D match, TRBD1 (6 bases). Germline values: CDR1 SGHKS, CDR2 YYEKEE (reference sequence). The CDR3 has 14 residues. Trimming cost V 1 base and J 4 bases, with 11 bases left between them. Written as DNA, the CDR3 is TGTGCCAGCAGCTTGCCAGGGGAACCCTATGGCTACACCTTC. Its translation is CASSLPGEPYGYTF.

The gene calls are TRBV2 and TRBJ2-1, with 9 bases lining up with TRBD2. CDR1 and CDR2 from the germline V gene are SNHLY and FYNNEI. CDR3 length equals 12 residues. V lost 0 bases and J lost 12; bases outside the gene matches: 0. CDR3 sequence: CASSEASGRQFF. The CDR3 DNA reads as TGTGCCAGCAGTGAAGCTAGCGGGAGGCAGTTCTTC. Using reference TRBV2 and TRBJ2-1 for the parts outside the CDR3, the full variable domain is EPEVTQTPSHQVTQMGQEVILRCVPISNHLYFYWYRQILGQKVEFLVSFYNNEISEKSEIFDDQFSVERPDGSNFTLKIRSTKLEDSAMYFCASSEASGRQFFGPGTRLTVL.